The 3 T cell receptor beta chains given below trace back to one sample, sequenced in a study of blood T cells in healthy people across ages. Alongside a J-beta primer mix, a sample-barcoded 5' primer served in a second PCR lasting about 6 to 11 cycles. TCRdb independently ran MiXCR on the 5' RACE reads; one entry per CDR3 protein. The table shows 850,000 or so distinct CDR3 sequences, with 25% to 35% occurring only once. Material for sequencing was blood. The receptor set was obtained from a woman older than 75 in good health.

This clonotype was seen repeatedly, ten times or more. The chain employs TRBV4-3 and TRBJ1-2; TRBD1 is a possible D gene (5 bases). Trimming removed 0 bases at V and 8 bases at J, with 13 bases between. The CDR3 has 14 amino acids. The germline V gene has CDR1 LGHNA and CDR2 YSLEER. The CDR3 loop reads CASSQEGGAEGYTF. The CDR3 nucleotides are TGCGCCAGCAGCCAAGAGGGCGGGGCCGAGGGCTACACCTTC.

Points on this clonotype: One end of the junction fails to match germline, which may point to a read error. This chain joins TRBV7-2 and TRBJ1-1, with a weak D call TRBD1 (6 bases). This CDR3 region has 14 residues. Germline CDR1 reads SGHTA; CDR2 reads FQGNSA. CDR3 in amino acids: CASGLAGGASEAFF. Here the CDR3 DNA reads TGTGCCAGCGGCTTAGCGGGGGGCGCCTCTGAAGCTTTCTTT.

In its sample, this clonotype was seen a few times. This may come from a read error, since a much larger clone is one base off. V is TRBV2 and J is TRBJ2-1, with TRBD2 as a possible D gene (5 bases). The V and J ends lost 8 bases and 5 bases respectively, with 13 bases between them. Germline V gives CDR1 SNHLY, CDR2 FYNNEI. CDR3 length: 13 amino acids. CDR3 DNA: TGTGCCAGCCGCCAACTAGTGGACAATGAGCAGTTCTTC. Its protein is CASRQLVDNEQFF.